A selection of T cell receptor beta chains follows, all from one sample in a study of beta chain features in type 1 diabetes. Some clones are missing from TCRdb's copy, which holds only in-frame ones; the method was immunoSEQ multiplex PCR. In the table there are about 160,000 clones, roughly 60% of which are singletons. Source material: naive CD4+ T cells from blood. These receptor sequences come from a man under 40 with type 1 diabetes. The CDR3 runs from the conserved cysteine through the conserved F or W. D genes are given only for firm matches. Rows give clone size only sometimes, using once, few, many, or a class for an expanded clone.

J gene,D gene,clone size,CDR3 length,V gene,CDR3 DNA,CDR3 protein
TRBJ2-3,TRBD1,.,17,TRBV10-3,TGTGCCATCAGTGAGTCGTCTCCCGGACAGGCCACAGATACGCAGTATTTT,CAISESSPGQATDTQYF
TRBJ1-6,.,.,13,TRBV14,TGTGCCAGCAGCCAAGCGCAGGCTTCACCCCTCCACTTT,CASSQAQASPLHF
TRBJ1-6,.,.,16,TRBV30,TGTGCCTGGAGTAGTGACAGGAGCTCCTATAATTCACCCCTCCACTTT,CAWSSDRSSYNSPLHF
TRBJ2-5,TRBD2,.,15,TRBV30,TGTGCCTGGATGGAGCGGGGGGGCCTTCCGAAGACCCAGTACTTC,CAWMERGGLPKTQYF
TRBJ2-7,TRBD1,.,14,TRBV2,TGTGCCAGCAGCAACCGGGACAGATCCTACGAGCAGTACTTC,CASSNRDRSYEQYF
TRBJ2-3,.,.,17,TRBV30,TGTGCCTGGAGCGGCCCCACAAGCGGGTCCCCCACAGATACGCAGTATTTT,CAWSGPTSGSPTDTQYF
TRBJ2-4,.,few,12,TRBV29-1,TGCAGCGTTGTAGTATACAAAAACATTCAGTACTTC,CSVVVYKNIQYF
TRBJ2-2,.,.,13,TRBV29-1,TGCAGCGTTGAAGGCACAGGGACCGGGGAGCTGTTTTTT,CSVEGTGTGELFF
TRBJ2-7,TRBD1,.,14,TRBV5-6,TGTGCCAGGAGACGGACAGGGAGCTCCTACGAGCAGTACTTC,CARRRTGSSYEQYF
TRBJ2-5,TRBD2,.,15,TRBV7-2,TGTGCCAGCAGCCAGGGACTAGCGGGACGGGAGACCCAGTACTTC,CASSQGLAGRETQYF
TRBJ2-5,TRBD2,.,18,TRBV7-2,TGTGCCAGCAGCTCGCGGCTAGCGGGGGGAAGCGTCGAAGAGACCCAGTACTTC,CASSSRLAGGSVEETQYF
TRBJ2-7,.,.,14,TRBV4-1,TGCGCCAGCAGCCAAGATACTAGCCCGCGCGAGCAGTACTTC,CASSQDTSPREQYF
TRBJ2-1,TRBD1,.,16,TRBV28,TGTGCCAGCAGTTCCCCGGCGACAGGGGCCAACAATGAGCAGTTCTTC,CASSSPATGANNEQFF
TRBJ1-5,.,.,14,TRBV9,TGTGCCAGCAGCGAGTGCCCAAAACGTAGGCCCCAGCATTTT,CASSECPKRRPQHF
TRBJ2-5,.,.,17,TRBV27,TGTGCCAGCAGTTTAAGTCTATCGGAGGCGGCTAAAGAGACCCAGTACTTC,CASSLSLSEAAKETQYF
TRBJ2-3,TRBD2,.,16,TRBV4-3,TGCGCCAGCAGCCAGCAACTAGCGGGGAACACAGATACGCAGTATTTT,CASSQQLAGNTDTQYF
TRBJ1-4,.,.,13,TRBV2,TGTGCCAGCACCCTTTCGGGGCATGAAAAACTGTTTTTT,CASTLSGHEKLFF
TRBJ1-4,.,few,14,TRBV4-3,TGCGCCAGCAGCCAAGATCGTGGGGCCGAAAAACTGTTTTTT,CASSQDRGAEKLFF
TRBJ2-7,TRBD1,.,12,TRBV29-1,TGCAGCGTGAGGGGACAGGGTATCGAGCAGTACTTC,CSVRGQGIEQYF
TRBJ2-1,.,few,14,TRBV5-1,TGCGCCAGCAGCTTCAGGGCGTCCTACAATGAGCAGTTCTTC,CASSFRASYNEQFF
TRBJ2-3,.,.,15,TRBV7-9,TGTGCCAGCAGCGACGAGGTAGATCGCACAGATACGCAGTATTTT,CASSDEVDRTDTQYF
TRBJ2-5,.,.,11,TRBV30,TGTGCCTGGAGTGTACGGGAGACCCAGTACTTC,CAWSVRETQYF
TRBJ2-3,TRBD2,.,17,TRBV29-1,TGCAGCGTGGCTGCTCGGGTCACTAGCGGGGGACCCGATACGCAGTATTTT,CSVAARVTSGGPDTQYF
TRBJ1-1,.,.,12,TRBV29-1,TGCAGCGCCTCGGGACCTATTCAGAGGGCTTTCTTT,CSASGPIQRAFF
TRBJ1-3,.,.,14,TRBV29-1,TGCAGCGTTGAATCCTGGGCCGGGGGAAACACCATATATTTT,CSVESWAGGNTIYF
TRBJ2-5,.,.,16,TRBV12-5,TGTGCTAGTGGTTTGGACCGGGGACGGTTCCAAGAGACCCAGTACTTC,CASGLDRGRFQETQYF
TRBJ1-4,.,.,15,TRBV7-2,TGTGCCAGCAGCTTAGTGGTTGGAACTAATGAAAAACTGTTTTTT,CASSLVVGTNEKLFF
TRBJ2-1,.,.,11,TRBV1,TGCACCACTCGGGGGCACAATGAGCAGTTCTTC,CTTRGHNEQFF
TRBJ1-4,.,.,14,TRBV30,TGTGCCTGGAATACAGTTATGGATGGTGAAAAACTGTTTTTT,CAWNTVMDGEKLFF
TRBJ2-5,.,.,12,TRBV30,TGTGCCTGGAGTACGGGTTCAGAGACCCAGTACTTC,CAWSTGSETQYF
TRBJ2-1,.,few,12,TRBV28,TGTGCCAGCAGTCTCAGGGTCAATGAGCAGTTCTTC,CASSLRVNEQFF
TRBJ2-1,TRBD1,.,16,TRBV18,TGTGCCAGCTCAAAGACAGGGATGAGCTCCTACAATGAGCAGTTCTTC,CASSKTGMSSYNEQFF
TRBJ1-1,.,.,13,TRBV30,TGTGCCTGGAAGCAGGGGTCCCCCACTGAAGCTTTCTTT,CAWKQGSPTEAFF
TRBJ2-2,.,.,15,TRBV2,TGTGCCAGCAGCGCCCGGGCCCAGGGGCTCGGGGAGCTGTTTTTT,CASSARAQGLGELFF
TRBJ2-1,TRBD2,.,15,TRBV9,TGTGCCAGCAGCGTAGCGGGACTAGCGTACAATGAGCAGTTCTTC,CASSVAGLAYNEQFF
TRBJ1-2,.,.,11,TRBV10-3,TGTGCCATACAGGGCAACTATGGCTACACCTTC,CAIQGNYGYTF
TRBJ1-2,.,once,11,TRBV30,TGTGCCTGGAGTTTGGGGGGTGGCTACACCTTC,CAWSLGGGYTF
TRBJ2-1,.,.,13,TRBV23-1,TGCGCCAGCAGTCACCCCTATCCGGTCGAGCAGTTCTTC,CASSHPYPVEQFF
TRBJ1-1,.,once,12,TRBV29-1,TGCAGCGTTGATGGAGTTAACACTGAAGCTTTCTTT,CSVDGVNTEAFF
TRBJ2-5,TRBD2,.,17,TRBV7-8,TGTGCCAGCAGCTTAGGTAGCGGGGGGGAACGCCAAGAGACCCAGTACTTC,CASSLGSGGERQETQYF
TRBJ2-7,.,few,16,TRBV7-9,TGTGCCAGCAGCCCTGCCGGCCGAGGTGATTCCTACGAGCAGTACTTC,CASSPAGRGDSYEQYF
TRBJ2-5,.,.,14,TRBV7-9,TGTGCCAGCAGCTCATACAAACCGGTGGAGACCCAGTACTTC,CASSSYKPVETQYF
TRBJ1-2,.,.,11,TRBV20-1,TGCAGTGCTACGGGCCTCTATGGCTACACCTTC,CSATGLYGYTF
TRBJ2-5,TRBD1,.,15,TRBV10-3,TGTGCCATCAGTACCGCGGGACAGGGTACGGAGACCCAGTACTTC,CAISTAGQGTETQYF
TRBJ1-1,.,.,12,TRBV29-1,TGCAGCGTCGCGTTCGGAAGGACTGAAGCTTTCTTT,CSVAFGRTEAFF
TRBJ2-3,.,.,11,TRBV2,TGTGCCAGCCCCCGCACAGATACGCAGTATTTT,CASPRTDTQYF
TRBJ1-1,.,few,13,TRBV4-3,TGCGCCAGCAGCCAAGAGCTGCGCGCTGAAGCTTTCTTT,CASSQELRAEAFF
TRBJ1-1,TRBD1,.,14,TRBV11-2,TGTGCCAGCAGCTTCGGACAGGGGAACACTGAAGCTTTCTTT,CASSFGQGNTEAFF
TRBJ2-7,.,.,14,TRBV6-6,TGTGCCAGCAGTTTCCGGGACACTTCATACGAGCAGTACTTC,CASSFRDTSYEQYF
TRBJ2-6,TRBD1,.,19,TRBV9,TGTGCCAGCAGTCCTCAGGCGGACAGGGGGTTCTCTGGGGCCAACGTCCTGACTTTC,CASSPQADRGFSGANVLTF
TRBJ2-3,TRBD2,few,15,TRBV29-1,TGCAGCGTGGCGTCTAGCGGGGGCAGCACAGATACGCAGTATTTT,CSVASSGGSTDTQYF
TRBJ2-4,.,.,13,TRBV7-9,TGTGCCAGCAGCTTTAAAGGGGAAAACATTCAGTACTTC,CASSFKGENIQYF